This is a list of T cell receptor beta chains from one sample in a study of CD8+ T cells in alopecia areata. This table comes from immunoSEQ multiplex PCR, and its TCRdb copy is limited to in-frame clones, with some not included. The profile shows about 140,000 clones, about 60% of them singletons. The sequencing sample was made of CD4+ T cells sorted from blood. Every receptor here comes from a human donor in good health. CDR3s include the opening cysteine and the closing phenylalanine or tryptophan. The order of the fields is J gene, V gene, CDR3 protein.

J: TRBJ1-2
V: TRBV5-1
CDR3: CASSPDGGTLYGYTF

J: TRBJ2-1
V: TRBV29-1
CDR3: CSAVRQVEAFF

J: TRBJ1-1
V: TRBV7-8
CDR3: CASSLGGVTEAFF

J: TRBJ2-1
V: TRBV29-1
CDR3: CSVESLPGNEQFF

J: TRBJ1-5
V: TRBV14
CDR3: CASSHPIKLLYSNQPQHF

J: TRBJ1-3
V: TRBV23-1
CDR3: CASSPGDRASGNTIYF

J: TRBJ2-6
V: TRBV14
CDR3: CASSGRGFRGVLTF

J: TRBJ2-7
V: TRBV7-9
CDR3: CASSLRTPEGKQYF

J: TRBJ2-3
V: TRBV29-1
CDR3: CSSGQYTDTQYF

J: TRBJ1-5
V: TRBV30
CDR3: CAWSVRVGSRQPQHF

J: TRBJ2-6
V: TRBV6-5
CDR3: CASRQDTGANVLTF

J: TRBJ1-1
V: TRBV28
CDR3: CASSLPGQLNTEAFF

J: TRBJ1-5
V: TRBV28
CDR3: CASRIRGRLGQPQHF

J: TRBJ2-7
V: TRBV28
CDR3: CASRIDQGLAGGPETYEQYF

J: TRBJ2-1
V: TRBV29-1
CDR3: CSVEVTRDFALGVQFF

J: TRBJ2-1
V: TRBV7-9
CDR3: CASSFAGLDYNEQFF

J: TRBJ1-5
V: TRBV6-5
CDR3: CASRPDRGSNQPQHF

J: TRBJ2-5
V: TRBV5-4
CDR3: CASSLDETQYF

J: TRBJ2-1
V: TRBV7-8
CDR3: CASSLRDRGLGNEQFF

J: TRBJ2-3
V: TRBV7-8
CDR3: CASSLTRESTDTQYF

J: TRBJ2-3
V: TRBV7-3
CDR3: CASSSTRDRGDTQYF

J: TRBJ1-5
V: TRBV30
CDR3: CAWSVFRSNQPQHF

J: TRBJ1-5
V: TRBV7-8
CDR3: CASSRDRAGNQPQHF

J: TRBJ2-5
V: TRBV27
CDR3: CASSFRTSGGRETQYF

J: TRBJ2-1
V: TRBV29-1
CDR3: CSVDASGILNEQFF

J: TRBJ2-7
V: TRBV10-3
CDR3: CAISDGQGSYEQYF

J: TRBJ1-1
V: TRBV7-9
CDR3: CASSLPPGTANTEAFF

J: TRBJ2-1
V: TRBV7-2
CDR3: CASSLGADYNEQFF

J: TRBJ2-5
V: TRBV9
CDR3: CASSVNGETQYF

J: TRBJ2-6
V: TRBV10-3
CDR3: CAIRDRGISGANVLTF

J: TRBJ1-2
V: TRBV5-1
CDR3: CASSLWDLGNYGYTF

J: TRBJ1-5
V: TRBV15
CDR3: CATRGRSGQPQHF

J: TRBJ2-3
V: TRBV29-1
CDR3: CSAEKGRTDTQYF

J: TRBJ2-6
V: TRBV23-1
CDR3: CASSHPIPGANVLTF

J: TRBJ1-2
V: TRBV6-5
CDR3: CASTQRANYGYTF

J: TRBJ2-2
V: TRBV5-6
CDR3: CASSWGRNTGELFF

J: TRBJ1-2
V: TRBV28
CDR3: CASAAGQGFFGYTF

J: TRBJ2-1
V: TRBV20-1
CDR3: CSAVSNEQFF

J: TRBJ2-7
V: TRBV14
CDR3: CASSQGLRGYEQYF

J: TRBJ2-2
V: TRBV29-1
CDR3: CSVETGVYTGELFF

J: TRBJ2-7
V: TRBV30
CDR3: CAWRVPGTVSYEQYF

J: TRBJ2-1
V: TRBV7-2
CDR3: CASSLGLAYKFF

J: TRBJ2-3
V: TRBV29-1
CDR3: CSVDKGKTDTQYF

J: TRBJ2-5
V: TRBV7-9
CDR3: CASSLVRETQYF

J: TRBJ2-7
V: TRBV5-1
CDR3: CASSLSQAPYEQYF

J: TRBJ2-7
V: TRBV4-1
CDR3: CASSQVLAGVIYEQYF

J: TRBJ1-2
V: TRBV5-5
CDR3: CASSLSPTPSYGYTF

J: TRBJ2-7
V: TRBV7-6
CDR3: CASSLGGQGWNEQYF

J: TRBJ1-2
V: TRBV6-6
CDR3: CASSYLGEYGYTF

J: TRBJ2-1
V: TRBV29-1
CDR3: CSVGQALDPREQFF

J: TRBJ1-1
V: TRBV29-1
CDR3: CSVSVWNTEAFF